The clone carrying this TCR beta chain has at least ten counts. Its antigen remains unknown. One end of the junction fails to match germline, which may point to a read error. These data originate in a study of regulatory T cells in long-lasting Graves disease. The CDR3 totals 13 residues. The germline gives CDR1 MDHEN, CDR2 SYDVKM. Whole-study results and caveats: Persistent cases of Graves' showed reduced TCR diversity relative to newly diagnosed patients. The work looked only at peripheral blood and did not look at thyroid tissue. Persistent disease was characterized by preferential usage of TRBV28, TRBJ1-2 and TRBJ2-5.

Time point specified: persistent/refractory GD, antithyroid drugs over 5 years with positive TRAb. There was RNA extracted from PBMCs, and the TCR library was made from it. According to the study, TCR beta libraries were built with iRepertoire HTBI primers and CDR3-region Arm-PCR. TCRdb passed the multiplex PCR reads through MiXCR, listing each CDR3 protein once. The sample carries around 450,000 distinct CDR3 sequences, 20% to 25% recorded once. The receptor's source is a female donor with Graves disease. The input for sequencing was peripheral blood mononuclear cells (PBMCs), taken when the disease was refractory, from a patient treated with antithyroid drugs. The chain recombines TRBV28 with TRBJ2-7; 10 nucleotides line up with TRBD1. DNA of the CDR3: TGTGCCAGCAGTCTCGATACGAGGACAGGGGGAAACTTC. It translates to CASSLDTRTGGNF.